Given below is one T cell receptor beta chain in context. These data originate in a study of shared clonotypes between healthy human individuals. Study-level information: Donors were a couple of women and a few men aged 18 to 49.

The CDR3 consists of 15 residues. V shed 2 bases and J 7 bases; nucleotides not matched to a gene: 8. Looked up from germline, CDR1 is SNHLY and CDR2 is FYNNEI. At the deep level, the assay was run. The repertoire was sequenced with immunoSEQ multiplex PCR; TCRdb's copy has only in-frame clones and lacks some. This repertoire shows about 2.1 million clones, just under 95% found once; its top ten account for 1.5% to 2%. Only CD45RO-negative cells positively selected for CCR7 counted as naive CD8 cells, so terminally differentiated effector memory CD45RA+ cells were excluded. Sequenced: naive CD8+ T cells from PBMCs. The V call is TRBV2, the J call TRBJ2-7; the match to TRBD2 covers 10 bases. The TCR sequence derives from a man younger than 35 in good health. Some clones in this sample may be carry-over from other donors' samples. The CDR3 here is CASSERLLGLAEQYF. The CDR3 region has the DNA TGTGCCAGCAGTGAAAGGCTGTTGGGACTAGCGGAGCAGTACTTC.